This entry features one T cell receptor beta chain sequence. This specimen belongs to a study of blood T cell repertoires in COVID-19. Data came from immunoSEQ multiplex PCR; TCRdb stores just in-frame clones and leaves some out. The data show about 71,000 clones, with roughly 80% seen just once and roughly 15% held by the top ten. The TCR was taken from a woman of 80 years or more with acute or convalescent COVID-19. Sequenced: peripheral blood.

The CDR3 sequence is CATSREGGATHEQYF. CDR3 DNA: TGTGCCACCAGCAGAGAGGGGGGAGCCACCCACGAGCAGTACTTC. The rearrangement links TRBV15 to TRBJ2-7, with a possible D match to TRBD2 (6 bases). Germline CDR1 reads LNHNV; CDR2 reads YYDKDF (reference sequence). The CDR3 extends over 15 amino acids. The V and J ends lost 0 bases and 5 bases respectively, with 14 bases between them.